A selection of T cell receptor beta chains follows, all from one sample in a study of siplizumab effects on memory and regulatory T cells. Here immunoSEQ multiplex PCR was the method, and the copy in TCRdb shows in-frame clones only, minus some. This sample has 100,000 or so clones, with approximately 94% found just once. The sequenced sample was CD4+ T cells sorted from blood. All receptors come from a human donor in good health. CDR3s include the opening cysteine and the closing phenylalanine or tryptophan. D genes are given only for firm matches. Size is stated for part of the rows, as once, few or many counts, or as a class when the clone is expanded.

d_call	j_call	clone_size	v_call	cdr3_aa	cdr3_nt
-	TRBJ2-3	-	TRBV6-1	CASSDGHPSDTQYF	TGTGCCAGCAGTGATGGTCACCCCTCCGATACGCAGTATTTT
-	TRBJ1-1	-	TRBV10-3	CATNPGNTEAFF	TGTGCCACGAACCCCGGGAACACTGAAGCTTTCTTT
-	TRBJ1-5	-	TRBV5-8	CASSLGILSNQPQHF	TGTGCCAGCAGCTTGGGGATCCTCTCTAATCAGCCCCAGCATTTT
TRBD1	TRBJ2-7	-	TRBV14	CASSQGQGHSYEQYF	TGTGCCAGCAGCCAAGGACAGGGGCACTCCTACGAGCAGTACTTC
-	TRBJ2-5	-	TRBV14	CASSHSPGGQQETQYF	TGTGCCAGCAGCCACTCCCCTGGCGGACAGCAAGAGACCCAGTACTTC
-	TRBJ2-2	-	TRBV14	CASSQVSETGELFF	TGTGCCAGCAGCCAAGTTTCAGAAACCGGGGAGCTGTTTTTT
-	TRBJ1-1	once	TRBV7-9	CASSILQGENTEAFF	TGTGCCAGCAGCATCCTACAGGGCGAGAACACTGAAGCTTTCTTT
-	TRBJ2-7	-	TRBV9	CASSVAAGHIDEQYF	TGTGCCAGCAGCGTAGCGGCAGGGCATATCGACGAGCAGTACTTC
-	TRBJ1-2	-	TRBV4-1	CASSQDQGRLNLYGYTF	TGCGCCAGCAGCCAAGATCAGGGCAGGCTAAACCTCTATGGCTACACCTTC
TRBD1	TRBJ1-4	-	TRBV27	CASSFEGASNEKLFF	TGTGCCAGCAGTTTCGAGGGGGCCTCTAATGAAAAACTGTTTTTT
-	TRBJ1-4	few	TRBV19	CASRTSGTGGEKLFF	TGTGCCAGTAGAACCTCGGGGACCGGCGGTGAAAAACTGTTTTTT
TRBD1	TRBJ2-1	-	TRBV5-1	CASSLGDRAYNEQFF	TGCGCCAGCAGCTTGGGAGACAGGGCGTACAATGAGCAGTTCTTC
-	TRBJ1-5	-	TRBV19	CATARGGNQPQHF	TGTGCCACTGCGCGGGGCGGGAATCAGCCCCAGCATTTT